The 30 T cell receptor beta chains below come from one sample, sequenced in a study of post-analysis software for immune sequencing data. General observations from the study: Elevated frequency relative to controls characterized 4 or 5 TRBV segments in patients, TRBV5-6, TRBV5-1 and TRBV20-1 among them.

For these TCRs, the target antigens are not known. Unique-molecular-identifier-tagged TCR beta cDNA libraries were used. Each CDR3 protein gets one entry after TCRdb re-called the PCR reads with MiXCR. The sample has roughly 540,000 distinct CDR3 sequences, 30% to 40% seen once; the top ten hold about 5.6%. Specimen: blood. Every receptor here comes from a girl between 2 and 17 years old with multiple sclerosis.

This clonotype was seen only a few times. The junction departs from germline at one end; a sequencing error may be responsible. The V gene is TRBV7-6, the J gene TRBJ2-1, with 7 nucleotides matching TRBD1. Germline values: CDR1 SGHVS, CDR2 FNYEAQ. The CDR3 contains 16 residues. The CDR3 DNA reads TGTGCCGGCAGCTTAACACTACAGGGGAACCAGGGTCAGCAGTTCTTC. This encodes CAGSLTLQGNQGQQFF.

The CDR3 loop is CASSTSRVDGYTF. DNA of the CDR3: TGTGCCAGCAGTACGAGCAGGGTAGACGGCTACACCTTC. This chain connects TRBV27 to TRBJ1-2; maybe TRBD1 (5 bases). V was cut by 5 bases and J by 8 bases, with 15 bases left in between. The CDR3 is 13 residues long. Germline lookup yields CDR1 MNHEY and CDR2 SMNVEV (reference sequence).

The chain recombines TRBV6-5 with TRBJ2-3; D possibly corresponds to TRBD2 (6 bases). Germline CDR1 reads MNHEY; CDR2 reads SVGAGI. Trimming left V 7 bases short and J 2 bases short, with 13 bases between. The CDR3 loop spans 14 amino acids. The CDR3 DNA reads TGTGCCAGCAATCCTCCGGGGGTCACAGATACGCAGTATTTT. Protein product: CASNPPGVTDTQYF.

At least ten counts were recorded for this clonotype. The chain links TRBV12-3 or TRBV12-4 to TRBJ2-3; D is uncertain. The CDR3 is 12 amino acids. The germline V and J ends were trimmed by 3 bases and 9 bases, with 10 bases remaining between them. CDR3 sequence reads: CASSFRGATQYF. CDR3 nucleotides: TGTGCCAGCAGTTTTCGAGGCGCAACGCAGTATTTT.

This clonotype was counted ten times or more. The genes are TRBV29-1 and TRBJ2-7, with 7 bases lining up with TRBD2. J lost 1 base, V lost 6 bases, and 3 bases had no gene match. CDR3 length: 12 residues. The germline V gene encodes CDR1 SQVTM and CDR2 ANQGSEA. CDR3 nucleotide sequence: TGCAGCGTCGGCGGGAGATCCTACGAGCAGTACTTC. This sequence encodes CSVGGRSYEQYF.

This clonotype occurred a few times. This CDR3 reads CACSKGRGVQETQYF. CDR3 nucleotide sequence: TGTGCCTGCTCGAAGGGGCGGGGCGTCCAAGAGACCCAGTACTTC. The genes are TRBV7-9 and TRBJ2-5; D possibly corresponds to TRBD2 (6 bases). Germline-derived CDR1 and CDR2 are SEHNR and FQNEAQ (reference sequence). The CDR3 is 15 amino acids. Trimming removed 11 bases from V and 1 base from J, with 20 bases in between.

The chain combines TRBV2 with TRBJ2-4; the D call may be TRBD1 or TRBD2 (5 bases each). The J call may be mistaken, given a closer DNA end match to TRBJ2-5. The CDR3 covers 13 residues. Germline V gene lookup returns CDR1 SNHLY and CDR2 FYNNEI. The chain's CDR3 is CASRFGTRETQYF. The CDR3 coding sequence is TGTGCCAGCAGATTCGGGACCCGGGAGACCCAGTACTTC.

The rearrangement uses TRBV5-1 and TRBJ1-4; TRBD1 agrees at 8 bases. The CDR3 is 13 amino acids. The V gene's germline CDR1 is SGHRS and CDR2 YFSETQ. V trimming: 8 bases; J trimming: 8 bases; junction bases outside the gene matches: 8. The CDR3 DNA follows: TGCGCCAGGCCAGGGGGCCGGTGGGAAAAACTGTTTTTT. This translates into CARPGGRWEKLFF.

This clonotype was picked up a small number of times. The chain employs TRBV10-3 and TRBJ2-3; D possibly uses TRBD1 or TRBD2 (7 bases each). V was shortened by 4 bases and J by 3 bases, with 17 bases between the two germline ends. Per germline, CDR1 ENHRY and CDR2 SYGVKD. The CDR3 totals 16 residues. The CDR3 nucleotides are TGTGCCATCAGTGCCCTCGGGGAGGGGGCTACAGATACGCAGTATTTT. Its translation: CAISALGEGATDTQYF.

J is TRBJ1-4 and V is TRBV15; no clear D gene. The germline V gene has CDR1 LNHNV and CDR2 YYDKDF (reference sequence). This CDR3 contains 15 residues. V was clipped by 5 bases and J by 4 bases, with 14 bases between them. The CDR3 region is CATSGSGRINEKLFF. For the CDR3, the DNA is TGTGCCACCAGCGGTTCAGGCCGGATTAATGAAAAACTGTTTTTT.

The rearrangement joins TRBV20-1 to TRBJ1-1, with no clear D. This CDR3 region has 13 residues. Germline V CDR1 and CDR2: DFQATT, SNEGSKA (reference sequence). V shed 3 bases and J shed 6 bases, with 14 bases lying between them. The CDR3 nucleotides read TGCAGTGCTAGGACCCCACCGATTTCTGAAGCTTTCTTT. This codes for CSARTPPISEAFF.

This clonotype was recorded a few times. This chain joins TRBV7-2 and TRBJ1-1; D unclear. There are 14 residues in the CDR3. Germline CDR1 and CDR2: SGHTA and FQGNSA. V was trimmed by 4 bases and J by 4 bases, leaving 13 bases between them. This CDR3 reads CASSSPYGVTEAFF. The CDR3 DNA sequence: TGTGCCAGCAGCTCCCCCTACGGGGTCACTGAAGCTTTCTTT. The full variable domain, rest sourced from reference TRBV7-2 and TRBJ1-1, is GAGVSQSPSNKVTEKGKDVELRCDPISGHTALYWYRQSLGQGLEFLIYFQGNSAPDKSGLPSDRFSAERTGGSVSTLTIQRTQQEDSAVYLCASSSPYGVTEAFFGQGTRLTVV.

In DNA form, the CDR3 reads TGTGCCAGCAGTAACCGATTGCTGAACACTGAAGCTTTCTTT. Its translation is CASSNRLLNTEAFF. The chain joins TRBV6-6 to TRBJ1-1, with D unclear. V dropped 5 bases and J dropped 0 bases, with 10 bases sitting between them. The germline V gene encodes CDR1 MNHNY and CDR2 SVGAGI (reference sequence). The CDR3 extends over 14 amino acids.

This clonotype was seen more than once but under ten times. The rearrangement joins TRBV5-1 to TRBJ2-5; a weak D match, TRBD1 (6 bases). Trimming left V 5 bases short and J 5 bases short, with 13 bases between. The V gene's germline CDR1 is SGHRS and CDR2 YFSETQ. The CDR3 length is 13 residues. The CDR3 loop reads CASSTVGAETQYF. The CDR3 DNA reads as TGCGCCAGCAGTACGGTGGGGGCGGAGACCCAGTACTTC.

This clonotype appeared a few times. V is TRBV7-2 and J is TRBJ1-1; 9 nucleotides line up with TRBD1. There are 14 residues in the CDR3. J gave up 8 bases and V 0 bases, and 4 bases lay outside the gene matches. Germline-derived CDR1 and CDR2 are SGHTA and FQGNSA. The CDR3 DNA reads as TGTGCCAGCAGCTTAGCTGGGACAGGGCTAGAAGCTTTCTTT. Protein sequence: CASSLAGTGLEAFF.

The CDR3 nucleotides are TGTGCCATCACCTCGGACTGGAGCAATCAGCCCCAGCATTTT. It codes for CAITSDWSNQPQHF. V is TRBV10-3 and J is TRBJ1-5, with D uncertain. This CDR3 region has 14 residues. V lost 7 bases to trimming and J lost 1 base, with 11 bases between them. Per germline, CDR1 ENHRY and CDR2 SYGVKD.

This clonotype was counted a few times. The chain couples TRBV10-3 to TRBJ2-5; perhaps TRBD1 as D (5 bases). This CDR3 has 15 residues. The V gene lost 4 bases and the J gene lost 5 bases, with 17 bases spanning the gap. Germline CDR1 is ENHRY and CDR2 is SYGVKD. The CDR3 spells CAISGAGRGSETQYF. The CDR3 DNA sequence: TGTGCCATCAGTGGGGCCGGTAGGGGTTCGGAGACCCAGTACTTC.

This chain uses TRBV29-1 with TRBJ1-2, with D possibly TRBD1 on 6 matching bases. Germline CDR1 is SQVTM and CDR2 is ANQGSEA. CDR3 length: 12 residues. The CDR3 loop reads CIPGGLDYGYTF. The CDR3 nucleotides read TGCATCCCGGGGGGGCTTGACTATGGCTACACCTTC. Full variable domain (remainder filled in from reference TRBV29-1 and TRBJ1-2): SAVISQKPSRDICQRGTSLTIQCQVDSQVTMMFWYRQQPGQSLTLIATANQGSEATYESGFVIDKFPISRPNLTFSTLTVSNMSPEDSSIYLCIPGGLDYGYTFGSGTRLTVV.

This clonotype was counted only a few times. The rearrangement uses TRBV20-1 and TRBJ2-1; TRBD2 aligns across 10 bases. Germline CDR1 reads DFQATT; CDR2 reads SNEGSKA (reference sequence). The CDR3 consists of 14 residues. Trimming at V came to 3 bases and at J to 8 bases, leaving 7 bases not matched to a gene. The CDR3 nucleotides read TGCAGTGCTAGTGACAGCGGGGGGGAGCATGAGCAGTTCTTC. Translation gives CSASDSGGEHEQFF.

This clonotype was detected many times. This chain uses TRBV4-2 with TRBJ1-5; the D gene is possibly TRBD1 (5 bases). CDR1 and CDR2 (germline): LGHNA, YNFKEQ. The CDR3 loop spans 15 amino acids. Trimming pared 6 bases from V and 1 base from J, leaving 13 bases between. CDR3 DNA: TGTGCCAGCAGGCCGGGGGAGGGGAGCAATCAGCCCCAGCATTTT. Its translation: CASRPGEGSNQPQHF.

The rearrangement joins TRBV5-1 to TRBJ2-1; D perhaps matches TRBD2 (6 bases). CDR1 is SGHRS, CDR2 YFSETQ, per germline. The CDR3 totals 16 residues. The V and J ends lost 4 bases and 4 bases respectively, with 18 bases between them. In nucleotides, the CDR3 is TGCGCCAGCAGCCTGACAGAGGAGGGCCCTTACAATGAGCAGTTCTTC. Translating gives CASSLTEEGPYNEQFF.

This chain links TRBV5-5 with TRBJ2-3; the D gene could be TRBD1 or TRBD2 (5 bases each). V was clipped by 0 bases and J by 4 bases, with 15 bases between them. CDR1 and CDR2 (germline): SGHKS, YYEKEE (reference sequence). The CDR3 totals 16 residues. In DNA, the CDR3 is TGTGCCAGCAGCTTGGGGGGACGAAACCCCCCAGATACGCAGTATTTT. This codes for CASSLGGRNPPDTQYF.

This clonotype was seen a handful of times. The rearrangement links TRBV10-3 to TRBJ2-1, with 11 nucleotides matching TRBD1. The junction had 6 bases not matched to a gene; V was cut back by 6 bases and J by 2 bases. The CDR3 is 16 amino acids. CDR1 ENHRY and CDR2 SYGVKD come from the germline V gene. CDR3: CAIRQDRGQTYNEQFF. The DNA for the CDR3 is TGTGCCATCAGACAGGACAGGGGGCAGACCTACAATGAGCAGTTCTTC.

There are a few counts of this clonotype. V usage is TRBV7-9 and J usage is TRBJ2-1, with D unresolved. The CDR3 spans 11 residues. CDR1 and CDR2 (germline): SEHNR, FQNEAQ (reference sequence). V was cut by 3 bases and J by 10 bases, with 7 bases left in between. The CDR3 region has the DNA TGTGCCAGCAGCTTTAACGGGGAGCAGTTCTTC. This gives the protein CASSFNGEQFF.

A few counts support this clonotype. The chain links TRBV11-2 to TRBJ2-1, with unresolved D. V lost 1 base and J 7 bases, leaving 26 bases between the germline ends. Germline V gene lookup returns CDR1 SGHAT and CDR2 FQNNGV. There are 19 residues in the CDR3. CDR3 residues: CASSLVSLTVSSRRNEQFF. As DNA, the CDR3 is TGTGCCAGCAGCTTAGTGTCTTTAACGGTATCGAGTCGAAGGAATGAGCAGTTCTTC.

The chain joins TRBV7-2 to TRBJ1-5, with D tentatively TRBD1 (6 bases). The CDR3 is 17 residues long. V was trimmed by 5 bases and J by 2 bases, leaving 19 bases between them. Per germline, CDR1 SGHTA and CDR2 FQGNSA. The CDR3 nucleotides read TGTGCCAGCAGCCCCTCAACCCCCAGGGGTGGCAATCAGCCCCAGCATTTT. Its translation: CASSPSTPRGGNQPQHF.

The gene calls are TRBV24-1 and TRBJ1-2, with 8 bases identical to TRBD1. The CDR3 consists of 12 residues. V dropped 9 bases and J dropped 7; count of bases not matched to a gene: 6. Per the germline V gene, CDR1 is KGHDR and CDR2 is SFDVKD. The CDR3 is CATGQGSGGYTF. CDR3 nucleotide sequence: TGTGCCACCGGACAGGGAAGTGGTGGCTACACCTTC.

The chain links TRBV15 to TRBJ2-5; D might be TRBD1 (6 bases). V dropped 0 bases and J dropped 1 base, with 12 bases sitting between them. Germline V gene data show CDR1 as LNHNV and CDR2 as YYDKDF (reference sequence). The CDR3 is made up of 16 amino acids. CDR3 protein: CATSRDGGQPQETQYF. As DNA, the CDR3 is TGTGCCACCAGCAGAGATGGTGGACAGCCCCAAGAGACCCAGTACTTC.

The gene calls are TRBV10-3 and TRBJ2-1; tentatively, D is TRBD2 (7 bases). V was shortened by 0 bases and J by 4 bases, with 13 bases between the two germline ends. This CDR3 has 16 amino acids. In germline, CDR1 is ENHRY, CDR2 SYGVKD. CDR3 coding DNA: TGTGCCATCAGTGAGTCGGTGGGGGGGCTTTACAATGAGCAGTTCTTC. Translated: CAISESVGGLYNEQFF.

The rearrangement uses TRBV7-8 and TRBJ1-6; tentatively, D is TRBD1 (6 bases). The CDR3 is 15 amino acids. Germline V gene lookup returns CDR1 SGHVS and CDR2 FQNEAQ. V was trimmed by 1 base and J by 10 bases, leaving 14 bases between them. The chain's CDR3 is CASSLVMGGRSPLHF. The CDR3 DNA reads TGTGCCAGCAGCTTAGTGATGGGGGGCAGGTCACCCCTCCACTTT. The full variable domain, rest sourced from reference TRBV7-8 and TRBJ1-6, is GAGVSQSPRYKVAKRGQDVALRCDPISGHVSLFWYQQALGQGPEFLTYFQNEAQLDKSGLPSDRFFAERPEGSVSTLKIQRTQQEDSAVYLCASSLVMGGRSPLHFGNGTRLTVT.